This record concerns one TCR beta chain sequence. Treatment reported: approximately 18 received Ad26.COV2.S at low or high dose, single or two shots; about 5 received placebo; per-sample allocation not given. Specimen acquisition occurred on day 63 following the initial vaccine or placebo injection. The sample is drawn from a study of Ad26.COV2.S vaccination and SARS-CoV-2 variants. About the study: It was the COV1001 Ad26.COV2.S trial arm that included the donor. Intramuscular Ad26.COV2.S doses were given once or twice, 56 days apart.

This CDR3 comprises 14 residues. Per the germline V gene, CDR1 is MNHEY and CDR2 is SVGAGI. Germline trimming cut 4 bases from V and 6 bases from J; bases unmatched to any gene: 8. The table came from immunoSEQ multiplex PCR; TCRdb's copy has only in-frame clones and leaves some out. The sample contains roughly 700,000 clones, around 90% of which appear only once. Material: peripheral blood, obtained in a trial of Ad26.COV2.S vaccine versus placebo. The rearrangement links TRBV6-5 to TRBJ1-2; 7 bases agree with TRBD1. This TCR came from a person aged 18-65 years who received the Ad26.COV2.S COVID-19 vaccine or a placebo. In DNA, the CDR3 is TGTGCCAGCAGTTCGGCACAGGGGCGGAATGGCTACACCTTC. Amino acids: CASSSAQGRNGYTF.